The sample holds one count of the clone carrying this TCR beta chain. Its antigen is unidentified. V was pared by 3 bases and J by 7 bases, with 13 bases between. The CDR3 spans 15 residues. Germline-derived CDR1 and CDR2 are ENHRY and SYGVKD. The sample is drawn from a study of blood T cells in healthy people across ages. Through a sample-barcoded 5' primer and a J-beta primer mix, a second PCR was run for roughly 6 to 11 cycles. Each TCR beta cDNA got a 12-nucleotide random molecular identifier. Every individual sample yielded 2.5 million or more paired-end reads (each containing CDR3). Each CDR3 protein is one row after TCRdb ran MiXCR on the 5' RACE reads. The data contain over 1,500,000 distinct CDR3 sequences, around half of them singletons. Each sample provided at least 5 micrograms of extracted total RNA. Study observations and caveats: Because sorting was not performed, PBMCs prevented conclusive naive versus antigen-experienced comparison.

This receptor was taken from a woman aged 40 to 50 in good health. The V gene is TRBV10-3, the J gene TRBJ1-6, with D hard to call. The sample consisted of blood. The CDR3 here is CAISDSEGFNSPLHF. The DNA for the CDR3 is TGTGCCATCAGTGATTCTGAGGGATTCAATTCACCCCTCCACTTT.